The 15 T cell receptor beta chains listed next were all sequenced from one sample in a study (dated by TCRdb to about 2015). The library came from 5' RACE. Sequencer: Illumina MiSeq. The public reads were reanalyzed by TCRdb: fastp trimming at Q25, MiXCR alignment, in-frame beta chains only. Rows with a matching CDR3 protein are joined into one entry that keeps the most common DNA and genes. Here the sample has 30,000 or so distinct CDR3 sequences; roughly a quarter occur a single time. The ten largest clones add up to about 4.3% of the sample. Source material: memory CD4+ T cells sorted from blood. The cell subset or site label, read with the paper, signifies: memory CD4+ T cells, CD4+CD45RO+CD25-. Source of these receptors: a female donor with breast cancer.

This clonotype was seen more than once but under ten times. The chain carries TRBV6-5 and TRBJ1-4; tentatively, D is TRBD1 (6 bases). Germline-derived CDR1 and CDR2 are MNHEY and SVGAGI. Trimming cost V 6 bases and J 5 bases, with 13 bases left between them. This CDR3 has 14 residues. CDR3 residues: CASRNRVWNEKLFF. In DNA form, the CDR3 reads TGTGCCAGCAGGAACAGGGTGTGGAATGAAAAACTGTTTTTT.

This clonotype has a count of ten or more. The gene calls are TRBV12-3 or TRBV12-4 and TRBJ2-7, with D hard to call. The germline V and J ends were trimmed by 1 base and 2 bases, with 6 bases remaining between them. The CDR3 loop spans 13 amino acids. CDR3 sequence (DNA): TGTGCCAGCAGTTTAGACACAACCTACGAGCAGTACTTC. Translation: CASSLDTTYEQYF.

This clonotype has just a few counts. The chain recombines TRBV6-2 or TRBV6-3 with TRBJ1-5, with D perhaps TRBD1 (5 bases). V lost 2 bases to trimming and J lost 0 bases, with 17 bases between them. CDR1 is MNHEY and CDR2 is SVGEGT in the germline V gene. CDR3 length: 18 residues. As DNA, the CDR3 is TGTGCCAGCAGTTACGAGAGCAGGGCGGGGGGTAGCAATCAGCCCCAGCATTTT. This codes for CASSYESRAGGSNQPQHF.

The chain recombines TRBV27 with TRBJ2-7; D is uncertain. Germline loops: CDR1 MNHEY, CDR2 SMNVEV (reference sequence). The V gene lost 7 bases and the J gene lost 6 bases, with 13 bases spanning the gap. The CDR3 extends over 12 amino acids. The CDR3 sequence: CASIGPAREQYF. Here the CDR3 DNA reads TGTGCCAGCATTGGTCCCGCCCGCGAGCAGTACTTC.

This clonotype was picked up a small number of times. The V and J genes are TRBV5-1 and TRBJ2-1; 8 bases fit TRBD2. The ends lost 0 bases at V and 4 bases at J; junction bases unmatched: 9. CDR1 and CDR2 (germline): SGHRS, YFSETQ. This CDR3 is 17 amino acids long. CDR3 sequence reads: CASSLEAGVVSYNEQFF. Here the CDR3 DNA reads TGCGCCAGCAGCTTGGAAGCGGGAGTCGTATCTTACAATGAGCAGTTCTTC. The whole variable domain, filled in from reference TRBV5-1 and TRBJ2-1, reads KAGVTQTPRYLIKTRGQQVTLSCSPISGHRSVSWYQQTPGQGLQFLFEYFSETQRNKGNFPGRFSGRQFSNSRSEMNVSTLELGDSALYLCASSLEAGVVSYNEQFFGPGTRLTVL.

The sample holds a few counts of this clonotype. This chain connects TRBV12-3 or TRBV12-4 to TRBJ2-3; D gene ambiguous. This CDR3 spans 13 amino acids. V was shortened by 7 bases and J by 1 base, with 9 bases between the two germline ends. The CDR3 region is CASTLGGTDTQYF. CDR3 in DNA: TGTGCCAGCACCCTGGGCGGCACAGATACGCAGTATTTT.

The genes are TRBV4-1 and TRBJ1-4; TRBD1 agrees at 9 bases. The CDR3 loop spans 16 amino acids. Unmatched junction bases numbered 8, after V lost 2 bases and J lost 7 bases. Germline V lookup: CDR1 MGHRA, CDR2 YSYEKL. DNA of the CDR3: TGCGCCAGCAGCCAATTCACTGGGACAGGGTTTGAAAAACTGTTTTTT. Residues: CASSQFTGTGFEKLFF.

The V gene is TRBV13, the J gene TRBJ1-4; no reliable D call. This CDR3 region has 12 residues. V lost 1 base, J lost 10 bases, and 7 bases lay in between. Germline V gene lookup returns CDR1 PRHDT and CDR2 FYEKMQ (reference sequence). The CDR3 region has the DNA TGTGCCAGCAGCTTAGAAGGAGGAAAACTGTTTTTT. It translates to CASSLEGGKLFF. The complete variable domain, with remaining parts taken from reference TRBV13 and TRBJ1-4, reads AAGVIQSPRHLIKEKRETATLKCYPIPRHDTVYWYQQGPGQDPQFLISFYEKMQSDKGSIPDRFSAQQFSDYHSELNMSSLELGDSALYFCASSLEGGKLFFGSGTQLSVL.

Ten or more counts support this clonotype. J is TRBJ2-1 and V is TRBV9; tentatively, D is TRBD2 (6 bases). This CDR3 has 15 amino acids. V was pared by 0 bases and J by 7 bases, with 14 bases between. CDR1 and CDR2 (germline): SGDLS, YYNGEE. CDR3 region: CASSVGVRLDNEQFF. DNA of the CDR3: TGTGCCAGCAGCGTAGGTGTGAGACTAGATAATGAGCAGTTCTTC.

CDR3 in amino acids: CASGGQGGYTF. CDR3 in DNA: TGTGCCAGCGGGGGACAGGGCGGCTACACCTTC. The chain links TRBV25-1 to TRBJ1-2; 9 nucleotides line up with TRBD1. V lost 8 bases, J lost 8 bases, and 3 bases stayed unmatched. The CDR3 covers 11 residues. Germline V gives CDR1 MGHDK, CDR2 SYGVNS.

The chain couples TRBV27 to TRBJ2-3; D is unclear. Looked up from germline, CDR1 is MNHEY and CDR2 is SMNVEV (reference sequence). CDR3 length: 12 residues. Trimming removed 5 bases from V and 12 bases from J, with 15 bases in between. The CDR3 spells CASSQFFEVQYF. The DNA for the CDR3 is TGTGCCAGCAGTCAGTTTTTCGAGGTCCAGTATTTT.

This chain connects TRBV2 to TRBJ1-5; D unclear. The CDR3 is 13 amino acids. Germline lookup yields CDR1 SNHLY and CDR2 FYNNEI. V lost 2 bases, J lost 3 bases, and 5 bases lay in between. CDR3 protein: CASSEPPNQPQHF. Here the CDR3 DNA reads TGTGCCAGCAGTGAACCGCCCAATCAGCCCCAGCATTTT.

Many counts were recorded for this clonotype. The J gene is TRBJ2-2, the V gene TRBV5-1; D remains ambiguous. Deletions cut 4 bases from V and 0 bases from J, with 10 bases between. This CDR3 is 15 amino acids long. Germline loops: CDR1 SGHRS, CDR2 YFSETQ. The CDR3 DNA reads as TGCGCCAGCAGCCGGACCGGGTCGAACACCGGGGAGCTGTTTTTT. Residues: CASSRTGSNTGELFF.

The chain recombines TRBV29-1 with TRBJ2-7; D gene uncertain. This CDR3 has 11 amino acids. V was cut by 6 bases and J by 3 bases, with 9 bases left in between. Germline V CDR1 and CDR2: SQVTM, ANQGSEA. In nucleotides, the CDR3 is TGCAGCGTCGGCCCAAGCTACGAGCAGTACTTC. Its translation is CSVGPSYEQYF.

There are a few counts of this clonotype. The chain employs TRBV7-9 and TRBJ2-3; D possibly uses TRBD1 or TRBD2 (5 bases each). V was pared by 3 bases and J by 7 bases, with 8 bases between. The CDR3 has 12 residues. Germline values: CDR1 SEHNR, CDR2 FQNEAQ (reference sequence). CDR3 sequence (DNA): TGTGCCAGCAGCTTGGGACCTAATACGCAGTATTTT. This sequence encodes CASSLGPNTQYF.